These T cell receptor beta chains were read from a single sample in a study of T-cell reconstitution after alpha-beta-depleted transplantation in children. MiXCR, applied by TCRdb to the PCR reads, yields one record per CDR3 protein. The sample records 32,000 or so distinct CDR3 sequences, 6% to 8.5% being singletons. Material: peripheral blood, obtained 60 days after TCRalphabeta/CD19-depleted stem cell transplant. These receptors all come from a child under two years old who had a stem cell transplant for acute myeloid leukemia, so the T cells may come from the graft donor. Both conserved end residues are part of each CDR3. A D gene is named only where the DNA matches it firmly. Rows may omit the clone size; those that give it use once, few, many or a size class.

cdr3_aa: CASSTPGQVYNEQFF
cdr3_nt: TGTGCCAGCAGTACCCCGGGACAAGTATACAATGAGCAGTTCTTC
clone_size: many
j_call: TRBJ2-1
v_call: TRBV6-2/TRBV6-3
d_call: .

cdr3_aa: CASSLSGTGARETQYF
cdr3_nt: TGTGCCAGCAGTCTCTCCGGGACAGGGGCGAGGGAGACCCAGTACTTC
clone_size: many
j_call: TRBJ2-5
v_call: TRBV28
d_call: TRBD1

cdr3_aa: CASSLTFMNTEAFF
cdr3_nt: TGTGCCAGCAGCTTAACGTTTATGAACACTGAAGCTTTCTTT
clone_size: many
j_call: TRBJ1-1
v_call: TRBV7-2
d_call: .

cdr3_aa: CASSVDPGETQYF
cdr3_nt: TGTGCCAGCAGCGTGGATCCTGGGGAGACCCAGTACTTC
clone_size: many
j_call: TRBJ2-5
v_call: TRBV9
d_call: .

cdr3_aa: CASSLSPGPHTEAFF
cdr3_nt: TGTGCCAGCAGCTTAAGTCCGGGGCCGCACACTGAAGCTTTCTTT
clone_size: many
j_call: TRBJ1-1
v_call: TRBV7-6
d_call: .

cdr3_aa: CASSLDGGEQYF
cdr3_nt: TGTGCCAGCAGCTTAGACGGGGGCGAGCAGTACTTC
clone_size: many
j_call: TRBJ2-7
v_call: TRBV7-9
d_call: .

cdr3_aa: CASSLSAELRADTQYF
cdr3_nt: TGTGCCAGCAGTTTATCGGCGGAACTGAGGGCAGATACGCAGTATTTT
clone_size: many
j_call: TRBJ2-3
v_call: TRBV27
d_call: .

cdr3_aa: CASSLEDRANEKLFF
cdr3_nt: TGTGCCAGCAGCTTAGAAGACAGGGCTAATGAAAAACTGTTTTTT
clone_size: many
j_call: TRBJ1-4
v_call: TRBV7-9
d_call: TRBD1

cdr3_aa: CASSLSTGAKNIQYF
cdr3_nt: TGTGCCAGCAGCTTATCCACAGGGGCCAAAAACATTCAGTACTTC
clone_size: many
j_call: TRBJ2-4
v_call: TRBV11-2
d_call: .

cdr3_aa: CASSAYRVDDEQYF
cdr3_nt: TGTGCCAGCAGTGCATACAGGGTAGACGACGAGCAGTACTTC
clone_size: .
j_call: TRBJ2-7
v_call: TRBV28
d_call: .

cdr3_aa: CATSRSGTGVTGELFF
cdr3_nt: TGTGCCACCAGTCGATCCGGGACAGGGGTCACCGGGGAGCTGTTTTTT
clone_size: many
j_call: TRBJ2-2
v_call: TRBV24-1
d_call: TRBD1

cdr3_aa: CASTSGAGTDTQYF
cdr3_nt: TGCGCCAGCACCTCAGGGGCCGGCACAGATACGCAGTATTTT
clone_size: many
j_call: TRBJ2-3
v_call: TRBV5-1
d_call: .

cdr3_aa: CASSNGPSGSPLHF
cdr3_nt: TGTGCCAGCAGCAACGGTCCGAGCGGATCACCCCTCCACTTT
clone_size: many
j_call: TRBJ1-6
v_call: TRBV7-9
d_call: .

cdr3_aa: CASSLGPGGGTEAFF
cdr3_nt: TGTGCCAGCAGCTTAGGTCCAGGGGGAGGGACTGAAGCTTTCTTT
clone_size: .
j_call: TRBJ1-1
v_call: TRBV7-6
d_call: TRBD1

cdr3_aa: CSARGGRPGEQYF
cdr3_nt: TGCAGTGCTAGGGGAGGGAGGCCCGGCGAGCAGTACTTC
clone_size: many
j_call: TRBJ2-7
v_call: TRBV20-1
d_call: TRBD2

cdr3_aa: CASSQAGERETQYF
cdr3_nt: TGTGCCAGCAGTCAAGCGGGAGAGCGCGAGACCCAGTACTTC
clone_size: .
j_call: TRBJ2-5
v_call: TRBV28
d_call: TRBD2

cdr3_aa: CASSPKREFWNEQFF
cdr3_nt: TGTGCCAGCAGCCCCAAGCGGGAGTTTTGGAATGAGCAGTTCTTC
clone_size: many
j_call: TRBJ2-1
v_call: TRBV7-3
d_call: TRBD2

cdr3_aa: CASSFGGLAGLGDTQYF
cdr3_nt: TGTGCCAGCAGCTTCGGAGGGCTAGCGGGACTCGGGGATACGCAGTATTTT
clone_size: many
j_call: TRBJ2-3
v_call: TRBV7-9
d_call: TRBD2

cdr3_aa: CASRRADTQYF
cdr3_nt: TGCGCCAGCAGAAGGGCAGATACGCAGTATTTT
clone_size: many
j_call: TRBJ2-3
v_call: TRBV5-1
d_call: .

cdr3_aa: CATLDRLNTEAFF
cdr3_nt: TGTGCCACCTTAGACAGACTGAACACTGAAGCTTTCTTT
clone_size: many
j_call: TRBJ1-1
v_call: TRBV10-3
d_call: .

cdr3_aa: CASSYGTGMVHEQYF
cdr3_nt: TGTGCCAGCAGTTACGGGACGGGAATGGTCCACGAGCAGTACTTC
clone_size: many
j_call: TRBJ2-7
v_call: TRBV6-9
d_call: .

cdr3_aa: CSARASGYYGYTF
cdr3_nt: TGCAGTGCTAGAGCTTCAGGGTATTATGGCTACACCTTC
clone_size: many
j_call: TRBJ1-2
v_call: TRBV20-1
d_call: .

cdr3_aa: CASSSFDRNTEAFF
cdr3_nt: TGTGCCAGCAGTTCCTTTGACAGGAACACTGAAGCTTTCTTT
clone_size: few
j_call: TRBJ1-1
v_call: TRBV7-9
d_call: .

cdr3_aa: CASSYSRTSGDGTDTQYF
cdr3_nt: TGTGCCAGCAGTTACTCCCGGACTAGCGGGGACGGCACAGATACGCAGTATTTT
clone_size: many
j_call: TRBJ2-3
v_call: TRBV6-6
d_call: TRBD2

cdr3_aa: CASSLAGQGGETQYF
cdr3_nt: TGTGCCAGCAGCTTAGCGGGGCAGGGAGGAGAGACCCAGTACTTC
clone_size: few
j_call: TRBJ2-5
v_call: TRBV7-9
d_call: .

cdr3_aa: CASSYRGSGRRETQYF
cdr3_nt: TGTGCCAGCAGCTACCGTGGGAGCGGGAGGCGAGAGACCCAGTACTTC
clone_size: few
j_call: TRBJ2-5
v_call: TRBV7-2
d_call: TRBD2

cdr3_aa: CASSFTEDEQYF
cdr3_nt: TGTGCCAGCAGCTTTACGGAAGACGAGCAGTACTTC
clone_size: many
j_call: TRBJ2-7
v_call: TRBV7-9
d_call: .

cdr3_aa: CASSPNTYYEQYF
cdr3_nt: TGTGCCAGCAGTCCGAATACATATTACGAGCAGTACTTC
clone_size: many
j_call: TRBJ2-7
v_call: TRBV12-3/TRBV12-4
d_call: .